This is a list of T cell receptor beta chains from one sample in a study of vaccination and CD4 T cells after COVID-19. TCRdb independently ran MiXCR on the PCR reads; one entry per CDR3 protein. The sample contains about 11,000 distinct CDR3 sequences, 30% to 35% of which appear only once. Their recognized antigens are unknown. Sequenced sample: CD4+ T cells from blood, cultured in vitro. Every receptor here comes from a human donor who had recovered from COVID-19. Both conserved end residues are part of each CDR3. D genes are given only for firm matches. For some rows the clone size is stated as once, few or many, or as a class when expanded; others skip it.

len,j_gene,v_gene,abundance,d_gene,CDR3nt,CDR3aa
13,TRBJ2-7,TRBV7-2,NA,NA,TGTGCCAGCAGCTTAGCTGCCTCCTACGAGCAGTACTTC,CASSLAASYEQYF
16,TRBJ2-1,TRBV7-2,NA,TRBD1,TGTGCCAGCAGCGTTGGACAGGGCCGATCCTACAATGAGCAGTTCTTC,CASSVGQGRSYNEQFF
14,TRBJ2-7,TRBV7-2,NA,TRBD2,TGTGCCAACAGCTTAGCCCCTAGCGGTTACGAGCAGTACTTC,CANSLAPSGYEQYF
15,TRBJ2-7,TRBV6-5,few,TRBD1,TGTGCCAGCAGTTCACCGGGACAGGGGACGTACGAGCAGTACTTC,CASSSPGQGTYEQYF
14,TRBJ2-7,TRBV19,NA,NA,TGTGCCAGTAGTATTAAGGGCGCGGGCTACGAGCAGTACTTC,CASSIKGAGYEQYF
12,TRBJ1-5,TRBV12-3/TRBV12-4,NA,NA,TGTGCCAGCAGTTTTGGTAATCAGCCCCAGCATTTT,CASSFGNQPQHF
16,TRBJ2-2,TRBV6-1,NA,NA,TGTGCCAGCAGTGAAAGGAGGGGTACGAACACCGGGGAGCTGTTTTTT,CASSERRGTNTGELFF
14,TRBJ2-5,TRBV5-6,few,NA,TGTGCCAGCAGCAGAACAGGGTTTCGGGAGACCCAGTACTTC,CASSRTGFRETQYF
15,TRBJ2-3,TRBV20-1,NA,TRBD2,TGCAGTGCTAGACCTAGCGGGAGGTCCACAGATACGCAGTATTTT,CSARPSGRSTDTQYF
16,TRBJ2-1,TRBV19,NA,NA,TGTGCCAGTAGTATAGTAAGGCTAGTAGGGGGCAATGAGCAGTTCTTC,CASSIVRLVGGNEQFF
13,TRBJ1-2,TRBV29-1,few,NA,TGCAGCGTTGGGCTCATGGATACGGATGGCTACACCTTC,CSVGLMDTDGYTF
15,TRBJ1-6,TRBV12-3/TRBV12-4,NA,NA,TGTGCCAGCAGTTTGGGGGGCCAAGGTAATTCACCCCTCCACTTT,CASSLGGQGNSPLHF
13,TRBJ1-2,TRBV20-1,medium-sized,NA,TGCAGTGCTGGCCAGGGCAGGGACTATGGCTACACCTTC,CSAGQGRDYGYTF
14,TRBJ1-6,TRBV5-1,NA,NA,TGCGCCAGCTCCCTCGGGGGGGAGAATTCACCCCTCCACTTT,CASSLGGENSPLHF
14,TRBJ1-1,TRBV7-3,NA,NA,TGTGCCAGCAGCTCGACAGGACCGAACACTGAAGCTTTCTTT,CASSSTGPNTEAFF
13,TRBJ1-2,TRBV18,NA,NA,TGTGCCAGCTCACCCACAGGGTATGGTGGCTACACCTTC,CASSPTGYGGYTF
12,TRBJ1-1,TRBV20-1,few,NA,TGCAGTGCTACCAGGTCCAACACTGAAGCTTTCTTT,CSATRSNTEAFF
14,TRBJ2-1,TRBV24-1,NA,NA,TGTGCCACCAGTGACAGGACAGTTTACAATGAGCAGTTCTTC,CATSDRTVYNEQFF
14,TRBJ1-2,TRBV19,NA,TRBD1,TGTGCCAGTAGTCCTGGGACAGCTTTCGGCGGCTACACCTTC,CASSPGTAFGGYTF
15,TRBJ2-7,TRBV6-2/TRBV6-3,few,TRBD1,TGTGCCAGCAGTTCCCCGGGACAGGCGGATTACGAGCAGTACTTC,CASSSPGQADYEQYF
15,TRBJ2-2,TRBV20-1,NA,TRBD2,TGCAGTGCTAGAGATCTAACGGGAGGGGCCGGGGAGCTGTTTTTT,CSARDLTGGAGELFF
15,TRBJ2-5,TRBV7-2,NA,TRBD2,TGTGCCAGCAGCTTAGCAGGCGGGAGGGGAGAGACCCAGTACTTC,CASSLAGGRGETQYF
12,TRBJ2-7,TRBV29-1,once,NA,TGCAGCGTTGAAGCGGGGGCGGGTGAGCAGTACTTC,CSVEAGAGEQYF
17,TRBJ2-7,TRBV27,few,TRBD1,TGTGCCAGCAGGGTCCGCTCCTATCCAGGGGGCGTGGGGGAGCAGTACTTC,CASRVRSYPGGVGEQYF
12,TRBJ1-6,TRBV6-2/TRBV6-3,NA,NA,TGTGCCAGCAGCCAAACGTATTCACCCCTCCACTTT,CASSQTYSPLHF
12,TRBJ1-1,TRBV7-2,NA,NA,TGTGCCAGCACCTCAGGGTGGGGGGAAGCTTTCTTT,CASTSGWGEAFF
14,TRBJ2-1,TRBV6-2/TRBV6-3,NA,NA,TGTGCCAGCAGTTACGAGGGAGCCTACAATGAGCAGTTCTTC,CASSYEGAYNEQFF
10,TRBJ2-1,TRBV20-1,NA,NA,TGCAGCCTCGAGAGGGATGAGCAGTTCTTC,CSLERDEQFF
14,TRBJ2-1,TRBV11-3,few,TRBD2,TGTGCCAGCAGCTTACGGCGGGAGGACAATGAGCAGTTCTTC,CASSLRREDNEQFF
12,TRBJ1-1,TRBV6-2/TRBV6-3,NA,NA,TGTGCCAGCAGTCACGGGACGTCGGAAGCTTTCTTT,CASSHGTSEAFF
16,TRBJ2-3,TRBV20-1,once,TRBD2,TGCAGTGCTAGTGATTTGGCTAGCGGGAGAGGAGATACGCAGTATTTT,CSASDLASGRGDTQYF
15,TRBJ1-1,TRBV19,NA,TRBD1,TGTGCCAGTAGTACATCAGGGGGCTGGGGCACTGAAGCTTTCTTT,CASSTSGGWGTEAFF
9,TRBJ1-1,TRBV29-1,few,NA,TGCAGCGCTGACACTGAAGCTTTCTTT,CSADTEAFF
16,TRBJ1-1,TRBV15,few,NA,TGTGCCACCAGCAGAGATGCAAAAATCGGACGGAATGAAGCTTTCTTT,CATSRDAKIGRNEAFF
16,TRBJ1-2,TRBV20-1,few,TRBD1,TGCAGTGCTACCCACCTTACAGGGGGACTCAAGTATGGCTACACCTTC,CSATHLTGGLKYGYTF
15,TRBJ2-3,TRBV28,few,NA,TGTGCCAGCAGTTTTGACCCCCGCACCACAGATACGCAGTATTTT,CASSFDPRTTDTQYF
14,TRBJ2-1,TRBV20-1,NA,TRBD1,TGCAGTGCCGACAGGGTGGGTGACACGGATGAGCAGTTCTTC,CSADRVGDTDEQFF
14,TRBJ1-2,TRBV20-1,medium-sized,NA,TGCAGTGCTAGAGATCTGGCGGTTAACTATGGCTACACCTTC,CSARDLAVNYGYTF
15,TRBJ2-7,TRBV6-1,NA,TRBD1,TGTGCCAGCAGCACAGTGAAGGGGGCTCGCCACGAGCAGTACTTC,CASSTVKGARHEQYF
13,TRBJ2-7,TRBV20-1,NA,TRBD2,TGCAGTGCTAGAGAAAGCGGGGCCTACGAGCAGTACTTC,CSARESGAYEQYF
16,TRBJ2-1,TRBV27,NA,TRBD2,TGTGCCAGCAGTTTCCCAAGCGGGGGACCTCGTGGGGAGCAGTTCTTC,CASSFPSGGPRGEQFF
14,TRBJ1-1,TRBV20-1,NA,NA,TGCAGTGCTCCCGACGGGACGGTGAACACTGAAGCTTTCTTT,CSAPDGTVNTEAFF
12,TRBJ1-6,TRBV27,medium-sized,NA,TGTGCCAGCAGGGGAGGTAATTCACCCCTCCACTTT,CASRGGNSPLHF
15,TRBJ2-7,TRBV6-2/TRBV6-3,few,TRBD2,TGTGCCACCAACCTCCCGGGACTAGCCTACTACGAGCAGTACTTC,CATNLPGLAYYEQYF
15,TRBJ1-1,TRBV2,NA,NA,TGTGCCAGCAGTGAAAGGGGGGACACGCACACTGAAGCTTTCTTT,CASSERGDTHTEAFF
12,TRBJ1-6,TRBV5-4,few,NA,TGTGCCAGCAGCTTGGGTGGGGCACCCCTCCACTTT,CASSLGGAPLHF
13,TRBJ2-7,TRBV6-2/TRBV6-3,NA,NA,TGTGCCAGCAGTCCCCCCGGAAACTACGAGCAGTACTTC,CASSPPGNYEQYF
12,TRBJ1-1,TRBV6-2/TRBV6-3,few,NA,TGTGCCAGTAGGACAGTTGGGACTGAAGCTTTCTTT,CASRTVGTEAFF